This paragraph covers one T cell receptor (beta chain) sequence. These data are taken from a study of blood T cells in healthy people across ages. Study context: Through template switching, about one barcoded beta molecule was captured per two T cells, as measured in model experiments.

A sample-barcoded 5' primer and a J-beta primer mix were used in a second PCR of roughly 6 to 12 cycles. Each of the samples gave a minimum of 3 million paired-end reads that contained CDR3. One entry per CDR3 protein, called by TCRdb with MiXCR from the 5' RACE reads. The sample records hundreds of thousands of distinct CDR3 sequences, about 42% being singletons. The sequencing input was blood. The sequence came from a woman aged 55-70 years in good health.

This CDR3 is CSGPGQGYNEQFF. Written as DNA, the CDR3 is TGCAGCGGCCCGGGACAGGGGTACAATGAGCAGTTCTTC. J is TRBJ2-1 and V is TRBV29-1; the match to TRBD1 covers 10 bases. CDR1 and CDR2 (germline): SQVTM, ANQGSEA. After removal of 7 bases from V and 4 bases from J, the junction contained 4 bases not matched to a gene. The CDR3 covers 13 residues.